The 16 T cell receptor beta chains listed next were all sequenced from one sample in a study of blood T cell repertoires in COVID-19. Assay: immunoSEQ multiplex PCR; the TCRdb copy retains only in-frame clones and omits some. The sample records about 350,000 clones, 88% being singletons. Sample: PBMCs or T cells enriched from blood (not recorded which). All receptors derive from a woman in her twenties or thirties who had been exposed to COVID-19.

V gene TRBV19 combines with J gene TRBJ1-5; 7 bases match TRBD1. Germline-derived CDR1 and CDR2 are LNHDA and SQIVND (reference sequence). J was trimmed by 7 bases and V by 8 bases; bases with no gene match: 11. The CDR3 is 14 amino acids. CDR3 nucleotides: TGTGCCAGTCGTACAGGGGAGAGAGGACAGCCCCAGCATTTT. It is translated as CASRTGERGQPQHF.

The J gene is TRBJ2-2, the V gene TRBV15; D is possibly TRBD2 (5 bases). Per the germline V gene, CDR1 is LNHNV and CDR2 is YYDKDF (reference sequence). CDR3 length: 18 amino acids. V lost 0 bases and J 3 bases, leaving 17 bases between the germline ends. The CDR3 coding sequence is TGTGCCACCAGCAGAGATACCAAACTAGTTATGGACACCGGGGAGCTGTTTTTT. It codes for CATSRDTKLVMDTGELFF.

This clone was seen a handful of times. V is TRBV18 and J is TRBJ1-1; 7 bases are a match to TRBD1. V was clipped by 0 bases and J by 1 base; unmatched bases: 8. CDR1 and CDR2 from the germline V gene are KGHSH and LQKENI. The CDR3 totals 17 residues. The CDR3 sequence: CASSPPNKGQKNTEAFF. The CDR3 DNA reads TGTGCCAGCTCACCACCGAATAAGGGACAGAAGAACACTGAAGCTTTCTTT. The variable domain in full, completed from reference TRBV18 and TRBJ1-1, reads NAGVMQNPRHLVRRRGQEARLRCSPMKGHSHVYWYRQLPEEGLKFMVYLQKENIIDESGMPKERFSAEFPKEGPSILRIQQVVRGDSAAYFCASSPPNKGQKNTEAFFGQGTRLTVV.

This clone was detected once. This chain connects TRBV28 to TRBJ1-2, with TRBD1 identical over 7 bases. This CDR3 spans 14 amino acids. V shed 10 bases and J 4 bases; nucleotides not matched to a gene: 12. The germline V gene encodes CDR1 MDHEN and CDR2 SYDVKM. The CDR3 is CATVTGRGRYGYTF. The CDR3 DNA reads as TGTGCCACCGTGACAGGGCGGGGACGCTATGGCTACACCTTC.

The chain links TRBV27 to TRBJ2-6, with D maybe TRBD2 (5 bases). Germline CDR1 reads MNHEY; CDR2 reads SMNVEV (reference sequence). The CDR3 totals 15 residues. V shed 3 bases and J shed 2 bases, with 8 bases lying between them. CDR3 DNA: TGTGCCAGCAGTTTGAGGGCAACTGGGGCCAACGTCCTGACTTTC. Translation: CASSLRATGANVLTF.

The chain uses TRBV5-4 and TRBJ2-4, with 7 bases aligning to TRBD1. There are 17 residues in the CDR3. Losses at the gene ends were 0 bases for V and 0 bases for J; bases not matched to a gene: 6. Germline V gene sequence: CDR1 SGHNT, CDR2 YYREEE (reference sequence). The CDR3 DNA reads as TGTGCCAGCAGCTTGGCCGGACAGGCCGTAGCCAAAAACATTCAGTACTTC. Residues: CASSLAGQAVAKNIQYF.

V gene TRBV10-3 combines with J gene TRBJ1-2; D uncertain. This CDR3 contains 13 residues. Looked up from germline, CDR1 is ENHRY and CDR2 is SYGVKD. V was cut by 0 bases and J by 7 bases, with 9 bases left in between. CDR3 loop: CAISESEGVGYTF. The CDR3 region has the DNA TGTGCCATCAGTGAGTCGGAAGGAGTTGGCTACACCTTC.

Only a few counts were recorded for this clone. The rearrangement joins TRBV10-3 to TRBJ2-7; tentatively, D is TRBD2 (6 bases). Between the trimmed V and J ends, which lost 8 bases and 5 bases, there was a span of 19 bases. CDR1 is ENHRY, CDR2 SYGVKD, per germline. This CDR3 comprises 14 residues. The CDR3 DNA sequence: TGTGCCATCTTCCGTGGCGGGAATCTCGACGAGCAGTACTTC. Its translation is CAIFRGGNLDEQYF.

CDR3 amino acids: CASSLVTSLNTGELFF. Written as DNA, the CDR3 is TGTGCCAGCAGCCTAGTGACTAGCCTGAACACCGGGGAGCTGTTTTTT. J is TRBJ2-2 and V is TRBV7-6; 7 bases agree with TRBD2. The CDR3 totals 16 residues. Germline CDR1 reads SGHVS; CDR2 reads FNYEAQ. After removal of 5 bases from V and 1 base from J, the junction contained 7 bases not matched to a gene.

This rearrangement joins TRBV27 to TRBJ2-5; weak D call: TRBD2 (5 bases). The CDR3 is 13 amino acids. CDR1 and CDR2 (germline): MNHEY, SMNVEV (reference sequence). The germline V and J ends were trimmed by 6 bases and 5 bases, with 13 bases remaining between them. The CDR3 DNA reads TGTGCCAGCAGCCTAGGGTGGAGGGAGACCCAGTACTTC. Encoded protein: CASSLGWRETQYF.

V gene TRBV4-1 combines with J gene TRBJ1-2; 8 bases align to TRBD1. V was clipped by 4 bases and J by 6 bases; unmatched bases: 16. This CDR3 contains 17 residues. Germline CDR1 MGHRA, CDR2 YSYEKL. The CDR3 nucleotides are TGCGCCAGCAGCCGCGGACAGGGAGAAACGTTGGGGAATGGCTACACCTTC. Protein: CASSRGQGETLGNGYTF.

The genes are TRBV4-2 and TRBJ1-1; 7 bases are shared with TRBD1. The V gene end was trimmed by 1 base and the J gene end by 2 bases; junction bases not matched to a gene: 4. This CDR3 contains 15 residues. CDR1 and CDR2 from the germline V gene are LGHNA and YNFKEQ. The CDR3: CASSQGQGFNTEAFF. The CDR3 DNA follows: TGTGCCAGCAGCCAAGGACAGGGCTTTAACACTGAAGCTTTCTTT.

CDR3 in DNA: TGTGCCAGCAGCCAACGGTTAGCGGGAGGCCCAGATACGCAGTATTTT. Residues: CASSQRLAGGPDTQYF. V usage is TRBV3-1 (or the pseudogene TRBV3-2) and J usage is TRBJ2-3, with TRBD2 matching over 10 bases. Germline trimming cut 2 bases from V and 4 bases from J; bases unmatched to any gene: 6. Germline CDR1 is LGHDT and CDR2 is YNNKEL (reference sequence). The CDR3 has 16 amino acids.

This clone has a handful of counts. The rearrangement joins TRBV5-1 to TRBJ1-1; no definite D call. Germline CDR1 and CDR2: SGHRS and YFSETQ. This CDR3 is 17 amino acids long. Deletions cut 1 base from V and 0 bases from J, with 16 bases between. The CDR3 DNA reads TGCGCCAGCAGCTTGTCGTTGACACCGGCTATGAACACTGAAGCTTTCTTT. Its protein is CASSLSLTPAMNTEAFF. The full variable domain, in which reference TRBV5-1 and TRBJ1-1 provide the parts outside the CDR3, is KAGVTQTPRYLIKTRGQQVTLSCSPISGHRSVSWYQQTPGQGLQFLFEYFSETQRNKGNFPGRFSGRQFSNSRSEMNVSTLELGDSALYLCASSLSLTPAMNTEAFFGQGTRLTVV.

The CDR3 sequence: CASSLPAGPYEQYF. The CDR3 bases are TGCGCCAGCAGCTTGCCCGCAGGGCCCTACGAGCAGTACTTC. The chain carries TRBV5-1 and TRBJ2-7; the D gene is possibly TRBD1 (5 bases). This CDR3 has 14 amino acids. V lost 1 base and J lost 2, with 10 bases in between. Germline V gene data show CDR1 as SGHRS and CDR2 as YFSETQ.

CDR3 protein: CASSLGLSTDTQYF. The CDR3 bases are TGTGCCAGCAGCTTGGGACTTAGCACAGATACGCAGTATTTT. This sequence joins TRBV11-1 and TRBJ2-3, with D maybe TRBD2 (6 bases). Germline values: CDR1 SGHAT, CDR2 FQDESV (reference sequence). Trimming cost V 3 bases and J 0 bases, with 7 bases left between them. This CDR3 comprises 14 residues.